This T cell receptor (beta chain) comes out of a study of post-analysis software for immune sequencing data. Study as a whole: Relapsing-remitting, secondary progressive and progressive-relapsing multiple sclerosis courses were included. The study, taken as a whole, reports: Significantly decreased normalized Chao1 diversity was recorded for multiple sclerosis patients relative to controls. With TRBV5-6, TRBV5-1 and TRBV20-1 included, about 5 TRBV segments were more frequent in patients than in controls.

Unique-molecular-identifier-tagged TCR beta cDNA libraries were used. TCRdb re-analysed the PCR reads in MiXCR, keeping a single row per CDR3 protein. The sample yields some 500,000 distinct CDR3 sequences, roughly 45% seen once. Of note for this clonotype: Its antigen is currently unknown.

The CDR3 is 15 amino acids. CDR1 and CDR2 from the germline V gene are SGHTA and FQGNSA. Deletions cut 1 base from V and 8 bases from J, with 17 bases between. Sequencing was done on a sample of blood. The receptor was derived from a girl aged 5-17 years with multiple sclerosis. This chain connects TRBV7-2 to TRBJ1-2; D not resolved. DNA for the CDR3: TGTGCCAGCAGCTTAGGGAGTGACTGGGGAGGCGGCTACACCTTC. This sequence encodes CASSLGSDWGGGYTF.